Below, 10 T cell receptor beta chains from the same sample are listed, as sequenced in a study of T-cell memory formation after mild COVID-19. TCRdb itself ran the 5' RACE reads through MiXCR, one entry per CDR3 protein. The table shows 300,000 to 400,000 distinct CDR3 sequences, with approximately 29% occurring only once. The sample comprised PBMCs or a T cell subset sorted from them (not recorded which). These receptors were collected from an adult woman who had mild COVID-19 (a few samples of this study predate the infection). Cell type and time point are not known.

The chain employs TRBV6-5 and TRBJ2-7; D may correspond to TRBD1 or TRBD2 (5 bases each). Deletions cut 6 bases from V and 5 bases from J, with 20 bases between. Per the germline V gene, CDR1 is MNHEY and CDR2 is SVGAGI. The CDR3 is made up of 15 amino acids. The CDR3 reads CASSGPGTDGHEQYF. The CDR3 coding sequence is TGTGCCAGCAGCGGGCCCGGGACGGACGGGCACGAGCAGTACTTC.

The chain combines TRBV10-3 with TRBJ2-1; D is perhaps TRBD1 or TRBD2 (6 bases each). V dropped 5 bases and J dropped 4 bases, with 18 bases sitting between them. The CDR3 has 16 amino acids. CDR1 and CDR2 from the germline V gene are ENHRY and SYGVKD. CDR3 region: CAISSRTAREYNEQFF. DNA of the CDR3: TGTGCCATCAGTAGTCGGACAGCACGGGAGTACAATGAGCAGTTCTTC.

The V and J genes are TRBV2 and TRBJ2-7; TRBD1 matches 10 bases. The CDR3 contains 13 residues. Germline V CDR1 and CDR2: SNHLY, FYNNEI. V gave up 7 bases and J gave up 3 bases; unmatched junction bases: 3. CDR3 sequence: CASKGQGSYEQYF. The CDR3 DNA follows: TGTGCCAGCAAGGGACAGGGGAGCTACGAGCAGTACTTC.

V and J are TRBV7-9 and TRBJ1-3; possible D gene TRBD1, 5 bases. CDR1 is SEHNR, CDR2 FQNEAQ, per germline (reference sequence). The CDR3 contains 16 residues. Between the trimmed V and J ends, which lost 5 bases and 4 bases, there was a span of 18 bases. CDR3 coding DNA: TGTGCCAGCAGCCATACACAGGCGTCGGCGGGAAACACCATATATTTT. Translated, it gives CASSHTQASAGNTIYF.

Comments on this clonotype: At one end the junction does not follow the germline gene, possibly because of a read error. The V call is TRBV6-2 or TRBV6-3, the J call TRBJ2-3, with 9 bases that match TRBD2. Germline V gene data show CDR1 as MNHEY and CDR2 as SVGEGT. The CDR3 sequence is 17 residues long. The CDR3 DNA sequence: TGTACCAGCAGTTACTCGATTGGCGGGAGGGCCGCAGATACGCAGTATTTT. Amino acid sequence: CTSSYSIGGRAADTQYF.

The chain is built from TRBV7-7 and TRBJ2-2; D might be TRBD2 (7 bases). Per the germline V gene, CDR1 is SSHAT and CDR2 is FNYEAQ (reference sequence). Trimming pared 3 bases from V and 3 bases from J, leaving 20 bases between. This CDR3 region has 18 residues. CDR3 amino acids: CASSFGPRGGRYTGELFF. The CDR3 DNA follows: TGTGCCAGCAGCTTCGGCCCTAGGGGGGGCAGGTACACCGGGGAGCTGTTTTTT.

This chain uses TRBV4-3 with TRBJ2-2; D uncertain. V lost 0 bases to trimming and J lost 4 bases, with 9 bases between them. There are 15 residues in the CDR3. CDR1 is LGHNA and CDR2 is YSLEER in the germline V gene. The CDR3, as DNA: TGCGCCAGCAGCCAAGACCGGTTCTCCACCGGGGAGCTGTTTTTT. Its protein is CASSQDRFSTGELFF.

V gene TRBV7-6 combines with J gene TRBJ2-7; 7 nucleotides match TRBD1. The CDR3 spans 16 residues. With 1 base clipped from V and 1 base from J, the junction kept 7 bases outside the gene matches. The V gene's germline CDR1 is SGHVS and CDR2 FNYEAQ. Written as DNA, the CDR3 is TGTGCCAGCAGCTTAGGGGTAATGGACAGGTCCTACGAGCAGTACTTC. It specifies CASSLGVMDRSYEQYF.

This clonotype has only a few counts. The chain combines TRBV24-1 with TRBJ2-3; D call uncertain. The germline CDR1 and CDR2 sequences are KGHDR and SFDVKD. The CDR3 is 11 residues long. Trimming took 9 bases from V and 4 from J, leaving 7 bases between them. The CDR3 bases are TGTGCCACCGCCTTTTCAGATACGCAGTATTTT. This sequence encodes CATAFSDTQYF.

This clonotype was observed a handful of times. The gene calls are TRBV15 and TRBJ2-3, with D perhaps matching TRBD1 (6 bases). Per the germline V gene, CDR1 is LNHNV and CDR2 is YYDKDF (reference sequence). V was shortened by 0 bases and J by 0 bases, with 10 bases between the two germline ends. The CDR3 is 16 residues long. CDR3: CATSRELRGSTDTQYF. The CDR3 DNA reads TGTGCCACCAGCAGAGAGCTCAGGGGAAGCACAGATACGCAGTATTTT.